The rows below give T cell receptor beta chains drawn from one sample of a study of blood T cell repertoires in COVID-19. Sequencing used immunoSEQ multiplex PCR; TCRdb keeps in-frame clones, though not all of them. The table includes 250,000 or so clones, roughly 84% detected once. Specimen: peripheral blood. The receptors originated from a woman aged 40 to 50 who had recovered from COVID-19. Each CDR3 is given with its conserved first and last residue. Each record gives: J gene, D gene, V gene, clone size, CDR3 DNA, CDR3 protein. D genes are given only for firm matches. Clone size is stated in some rows and not others, as once, few, many or a class when expanded.

j_gene: TRBJ1-1
d_gene: -
v_gene: TRBV28
abundance: -
CDR3nt: TGTGCCAGCACCTCGGACACCCTGAACACTGAAGCTTTCTTT
CDR3aa: CASTSDTLNTEAFF

j_gene: TRBJ1-4
d_gene: -
v_gene: TRBV7-2
abundance: -
CDR3nt: TGTGCCAGCAGCTTAGATCCCCATAATGAAAAACTGTTTTTT
CDR3aa: CASSLDPHNEKLFF

j_gene: TRBJ1-2
d_gene: -
v_gene: TRBV5-5
abundance: -
CDR3nt: TGTGCCAGCAGCCTCAATGCCCCCGGGAGAACTAACTATGGCTACACCTTC
CDR3aa: CASSLNAPGRTNYGYTF

j_gene: TRBJ1-5
d_gene: TRBD1
v_gene: TRBV3-1/TRBV3-2
abundance: -
CDR3nt: TGTGCCAGCAGCCCGGACAGGGATCAACCCCAGCATTTT
CDR3aa: CASSPDRDQPQHF

j_gene: TRBJ1-4
d_gene: TRBD1
v_gene: TRBV5-1
abundance: -
CDR3nt: TGCGCCAGCAGCCCGGCAGGACAGGGGGGCCACGAAAAACTGTTTTTT
CDR3aa: CASSPAGQGGHEKLFF

j_gene: TRBJ2-7
d_gene: TRBD1
v_gene: TRBV2
abundance: -
CDR3nt: TGTGCCAGCAGTTTGCAGGGACAGGGAGTTCACGAGCAGTACTTC
CDR3aa: CASSLQGQGVHEQYF

j_gene: TRBJ2-1
d_gene: -
v_gene: TRBV3-1/TRBV3-2
abundance: -
CDR3nt: TGTGCCAGCAGAAGACAGGGAGGCGATGAGCAGTTCTTC
CDR3aa: CASRRQGGDEQFF

j_gene: TRBJ1-5
d_gene: -
v_gene: TRBV7-8
abundance: -
CDR3nt: TGTGCCAGCAGCCGAGGGGCTCTCAGCAATCAGCCCCAGCATTTT
CDR3aa: CASSRGALSNQPQHF

j_gene: TRBJ2-7
d_gene: TRBD1
v_gene: TRBV6-5
abundance: -
CDR3nt: TGTGCCAGCAGTTACGGGACAGGGACCTACGAGCAGTACTTC
CDR3aa: CASSYGTGTYEQYF

j_gene: TRBJ2-3
d_gene: TRBD1
v_gene: TRBV5-4
abundance: few
CDR3nt: TGTGCCAGCACCCGGGACAGGGGAGCAGATACGCAGTATTTT
CDR3aa: CASTRDRGADTQYF

j_gene: TRBJ1-2
d_gene: -
v_gene: TRBV28
abundance: -
CDR3nt: TGTGCCAGCAGTTTGGCCTCGTCCCCCTATGGCTACACCTTC
CDR3aa: CASSLASSPYGYTF

j_gene: TRBJ2-5
d_gene: -
v_gene: TRBV3-1/TRBV3-2
abundance: -
CDR3nt: TGTGCCAGCAGCCAAAAGTCCAGAGAGACCCAGTACTTC
CDR3aa: CASSQKSRETQYF

j_gene: TRBJ2-5
d_gene: -
v_gene: TRBV5-1
abundance: -
CDR3nt: TGCGCCAGCAGCCCGGGATTCCAAGAGACCCAGTACTTC
CDR3aa: CASSPGFQETQYF

j_gene: TRBJ2-7
d_gene: TRBD1
v_gene: TRBV7-9
abundance: -
CDR3nt: TGTGCCAGCGAGGACAGGGGGCTGGAAGAGCAGTACTTC
CDR3aa: CASEDRGLEEQYF

j_gene: TRBJ1-1
d_gene: -
v_gene: TRBV7-9
abundance: -
CDR3nt: TGTGCCAGCAGTCTTCAGGGGAACACTGAAGCTTTCTTT
CDR3aa: CASSLQGNTEAFF